This is a list of T cell receptor beta chains from one sample in a study of T cell responses to AZD1222 COVID-19 vaccine. Produced via immunoSEQ multiplex PCR; TCRdb's table is partial and in-frame only. The data hold under 140,000 clones, with roughly 90% observed a single time. This specimen was peripheral blood, taken on day 0 of AZD1222 vaccination. These TCRs come from an adult in good health. The CDR3 runs from the conserved cysteine through the conserved F or W. The order of the fields is D gene, J gene, V gene, clone size, CDR3 DNA, CDR3 protein. The D gene is left open where the match is weak. Clone size is shown for a subset of rows, as once, few, many or a class of expanded clone.

D gene: TRBD1
J gene: TRBJ1-1
V gene: TRBV5-1
clone size: -
CDR3 DNA: TGCGCCAGCAGCTTGGGTACAGGGGCTGAAGCTTTCTTT
CDR3 protein: CASSLGTGAEAFF

D gene: -
J gene: TRBJ2-5
V gene: TRBV7-9
clone size: -
CDR3 DNA: TGTGCCAGCAGCCAACTTGGATCGTTTGAGACCCAGTACTTC
CDR3 protein: CASSQLGSFETQYF

D gene: TRBD1
J gene: TRBJ2-5
V gene: TRBV19
clone size: -
CDR3 DNA: TGTGCCAGTAGTATCCGACAGGGTTTAGGCCAGTACTTC
CDR3 protein: CASSIRQGLGQYF

D gene: -
J gene: TRBJ1-3
V gene: TRBV5-1
clone size: -
CDR3 DNA: TGCGCCAGCAGCCCCGGGGGTGACGGAAACACCATATATTTT
CDR3 protein: CASSPGGDGNTIYF

D gene: -
J gene: TRBJ2-1
V gene: TRBV5-8
clone size: -
CDR3 DNA: TGTGCCAGCAGCTTGGCTTTGGCCTATCAGGGGGGTGAGCAGTTCTTC
CDR3 protein: CASSLALAYQGGEQFF

D gene: TRBD1
J gene: TRBJ1-2
V gene: TRBV2
clone size: -
CDR3 DNA: TGTGCCAGCAGCGACAGGGTCGTTTATTTTAACTATGGCTACACCTTC
CDR3 protein: CASSDRVVYFNYGYTF

D gene: -
J gene: TRBJ1-5
V gene: TRBV29-1
clone size: once
CDR3 DNA: TGCAGCGTTGGAGGGGAGGCTAGTCAGCCCCAGCATTTT
CDR3 protein: CSVGGEASQPQHF

D gene: -
J gene: TRBJ1-2
V gene: TRBV9
clone size: -
CDR3 DNA: TGTGCCAGCACCCCCGAGAGTTTAGCTAACTATGGCTACACCTTC
CDR3 protein: CASTPESLANYGYTF

D gene: -
J gene: TRBJ2-5
V gene: TRBV10-3
clone size: -
CDR3 DNA: TGTGCCATCAGTGGAGCCGGACCAACTTCGGCGGCCCAAGAGACCCAGTACTTC
CDR3 protein: CAISGAGPTSAAQETQYF

D gene: TRBD1
J gene: TRBJ1-1
V gene: TRBV28
clone size: -
CDR3 DNA: TGTGCCAGCAGTTTTCGGACAGGGGTTGTCACTGAAGCTTTCTTT
CDR3 protein: CASSFRTGVVTEAFF

D gene: TRBD2
J gene: TRBJ2-4
V gene: TRBV6-1
clone size: once
CDR3 DNA: TGTGCCAGCAGTGAGGAGCTAGCGGGGGGGAAAAACATTCAGTACTTC
CDR3 protein: CASSEELAGGKNIQYF

D gene: -
J gene: TRBJ2-1
V gene: TRBV30
clone size: -
CDR3 DNA: TGTGCCAGCGGACATTTGAATGAGCAGTTCTTC
CDR3 protein: CASGHLNEQFF

D gene: TRBD1
J gene: TRBJ1-2
V gene: TRBV7-9
clone size: -
CDR3 DNA: TGTGCCAGCAGCGCGAGTGACAGGGGCAAGTCTAAGGGTGGCTACACCTTC
CDR3 protein: CASSASDRGKSKGGYTF

D gene: -
J gene: TRBJ2-2
V gene: TRBV7-3
clone size: -
CDR3 DNA: TGTGCCAGCAGCCCCCGGGACCGCCTGGCCGGGGAGCTGTTTTTT
CDR3 protein: CASSPRDRLAGELFF

D gene: -
J gene: TRBJ1-3
V gene: TRBV7-9
clone size: -
CDR3 DNA: TGTGCCAGCAGCCGGGACCTTGAGGGAAACACCATATATTTT
CDR3 protein: CASSRDLEGNTIYF

D gene: TRBD2
J gene: TRBJ2-7
V gene: TRBV5-4
clone size: once
CDR3 DNA: TGTGCCAGCAGTCCCGGACTAGCGGGGGGGAAGCAGTACTTC
CDR3 protein: CASSPGLAGGKQYF

D gene: -
J gene: TRBJ2-1
V gene: TRBV6-5
clone size: once
CDR3 DNA: TGTGCCAGCAGTTGGGAGGGGGCCCGGAATGAGCAGTTCTTC
CDR3 protein: CASSWEGARNEQFF

D gene: TRBD2
J gene: TRBJ2-7
V gene: TRBV6-5
clone size: once
CDR3 DNA: TGTGCCAGCAGTACTGGGACTAGCCGCCCCTACGAGCAGTACTTC
CDR3 protein: CASSTGTSRPYEQYF

D gene: -
J gene: TRBJ1-5
V gene: TRBV7-6
clone size: -
CDR3 DNA: TGTGCCAGCAGCTTAGGGGGAGGGAATAGCAATCAGCCCCAGCATTTT
CDR3 protein: CASSLGGGNSNQPQHF

D gene: -
J gene: TRBJ1-2
V gene: TRBV29-1
clone size: -
CDR3 DNA: TGCAGCGTTGAGGGCCAGGGAATCTATGGCTACACCTTC
CDR3 protein: CSVEGQGIYGYTF

D gene: -
J gene: TRBJ1-3
V gene: TRBV27
clone size: -
CDR3 DNA: TGTGCCAGCAGTTTGTCGGGGCTCCATGGAAACACCATATATTTT
CDR3 protein: CASSLSGLHGNTIYF

D gene: -
J gene: TRBJ1-2
V gene: TRBV6-5
clone size: -
CDR3 DNA: TGTGCCAGTAGACCGGCCGCGACAGGAGGCTATGGCTACACCTTC
CDR3 protein: CASRPAATGGYGYTF

D gene: -
J gene: TRBJ1-3
V gene: TRBV7-9
clone size: -
CDR3 DNA: TGTGCCAGCAGCTTGGTGACAGGCGTTCTTTCTGGAAACACCATATATTTT
CDR3 protein: CASSLVTGVLSGNTIYF

D gene: TRBD2
J gene: TRBJ2-1
V gene: TRBV18
clone size: once
CDR3 DNA: TGTGCCAGCTCACGGGGACTAGGAACAGACAATGAGCAGTTCTTC
CDR3 protein: CASSRGLGTDNEQFF

D gene: -
J gene: TRBJ2-3
V gene: TRBV6-6
clone size: -
CDR3 DNA: TGTGCCAGCAGTTACTCGAAATGGGCAGATACGCAGTATTTT
CDR3 protein: CASSYSKWADTQYF

D gene: -
J gene: TRBJ1-1
V gene: TRBV27
clone size: -
CDR3 DNA: TGTGCCAGCAGTTTATCAGGGACCCCTGTTAACACTGAAGCTTTCTTT
CDR3 protein: CASSLSGTPVNTEAFF

D gene: -
J gene: TRBJ2-3
V gene: TRBV6-4
clone size: -
CDR3 DNA: TGTGCCAGCAGTGTGGGGGGTGGCACAGATACGCAGTATTTT
CDR3 protein: CASSVGGGTDTQYF

D gene: TRBD1
J gene: TRBJ1-2
V gene: TRBV13
clone size: -
CDR3 DNA: TGTGCCAGCAGCTTATATAGGGACAGGGGCCAGTATGGCTACACCTTC
CDR3 protein: CASSLYRDRGQYGYTF

D gene: TRBD1
J gene: TRBJ1-6
V gene: TRBV24-1
clone size: -
CDR3 DNA: TGTGCCACCAGTGCCGGGGGAGGGGGCGAAGCAGGTTATTCACCCCTCCACTTT
CDR3 protein: CATSAGGGGEAGYSPLHF

D gene: -
J gene: TRBJ2-7
V gene: TRBV4-1
clone size: -
CDR3 DNA: TGCGCCAGCAGCCAAGGACTTTATGGCTCCTACGAGCAGTACTTC
CDR3 protein: CASSQGLYGSYEQYF

D gene: -
J gene: TRBJ1-5
V gene: TRBV6-1
clone size: -
CDR3 DNA: TGTGCCAGCAGTGAAGCGCACGATCAGCCCCAGCATTTT
CDR3 protein: CASSEAHDQPQHF

D gene: -
J gene: TRBJ1-5
V gene: TRBV2
clone size: -
CDR3 DNA: TGTGCCAGCAGGAAAGAGGGTCGTCAGCCCCAGCATTTT
CDR3 protein: CASRKEGRQPQHF

D gene: -
J gene: TRBJ1-1
V gene: TRBV28
clone size: -
CDR3 DNA: TGTGCCAGCAGAACCGGAGGGGATAGGAACACTGAAGCTTTCTTT
CDR3 protein: CASRTGGDRNTEAFF

D gene: -
J gene: TRBJ1-1
V gene: TRBV9
clone size: -
CDR3 DNA: TGTGCCAGCTCAAAGAAGGGGGGAACTGAAGCTTTCTTT
CDR3 protein: CASSKKGGTEAFF

D gene: -
J gene: TRBJ1-5
V gene: TRBV7-9
clone size: -
CDR3 DNA: TGTGCCAGCAGCTTAGTGGGCCTAGGGGGGGCTAATCAGCCCCAGCATTTT
CDR3 protein: CASSLVGLGGANQPQHF

D gene: -
J gene: TRBJ1-2
V gene: TRBV3-1/TRBV3-2
clone size: -
CDR3 DNA: TGTGCCAGCAGCCAAGCTCGAGACAGCCCCTATGGCTACACCTTC
CDR3 protein: CASSQARDSPYGYTF

D gene: -
J gene: TRBJ2-5
V gene: TRBV19
clone size: -
CDR3 DNA: TGTGCCAGTAGTATAGCGGAGTCCCAGTACTTC
CDR3 protein: CASSIAESQYF

D gene: -
J gene: TRBJ1-3
V gene: TRBV30
clone size: -
CDR3 DNA: TGTGCCTGGAGTGGACTCTCTGGAAACACCATATATTTT
CDR3 protein: CAWSGLSGNTIYF

D gene: -
J gene: TRBJ1-6
V gene: TRBV2
clone size: -
CDR3 DNA: TGTGCCAGCAGTGAAGGACAGCGATCCTTCTATAATTCACCCCTCCACTTT
CDR3 protein: CASSEGQRSFYNSPLHF

D gene: -
J gene: TRBJ2-3
V gene: TRBV12-3/TRBV12-4
clone size: -
CDR3 DNA: TGTGCCAGCACCCCCACAGATACGCAGTATTTT
CDR3 protein: CASTPTDTQYF

D gene: TRBD1
J gene: TRBJ1-2
V gene: TRBV7-9
clone size: -
CDR3 DNA: TGTGCCAGCAGCTTGTACCGGGACAGGGACTATGGCTACACCTTC
CDR3 protein: CASSLYRDRDYGYTF

D gene: -
J gene: TRBJ1-1
V gene: TRBV29-1
clone size: -
CDR3 DNA: TGCAGCGTTGTAAGACACCTGAACACTGAAGCTTTCTTT
CDR3 protein: CSVVRHLNTEAFF

D gene: -
J gene: TRBJ2-3
V gene: TRBV11-1
clone size: -
CDR3 DNA: TGTGCCAGCAGCTTAACTGCGGCAGGCGACACAGATACGCAGTATTTT
CDR3 protein: CASSLTAAGDTDTQYF

D gene: -
J gene: TRBJ2-7
V gene: TRBV6-5
clone size: once
CDR3 DNA: TGTGCCAGCACCATGAGAGGGGGGCAGAGCGAGCAGTACTTC
CDR3 protein: CASTMRGGQSEQYF

D gene: TRBD2
J gene: TRBJ2-7
V gene: TRBV19
clone size: few
CDR3 DNA: TGTGCCAGTAGTCCCGATACTCGACTAGCTGGGTACGAGCAGTACTTC
CDR3 protein: CASSPDTRLAGYEQYF

D gene: -
J gene: TRBJ1-1
V gene: TRBV19
clone size: -
CDR3 DNA: TGTGCCAGTAGTATTTGGGGGCAGGGGTTGAACACTGAAGCTTTCTTT
CDR3 protein: CASSIWGQGLNTEAFF

D gene: -
J gene: TRBJ1-2
V gene: TRBV30
clone size: -
CDR3 DNA: TGTGCCTGGTTTGAGGGGGGGAACTATGGCTACACCTTC
CDR3 protein: CAWFEGGNYGYTF

D gene: TRBD1
J gene: TRBJ1-5
V gene: TRBV30
clone size: -
CDR3 DNA: TGTGCCTGGAGTCCAGGACAGGGTCTTCAGCCCCAGCATTTT
CDR3 protein: CAWSPGQGLQPQHF

D gene: TRBD2
J gene: TRBJ2-1
V gene: TRBV5-4
clone size: -
CDR3 DNA: TGTGCCAGCAGCTGGACTAGCGGCAATGAGCAGTTCTTC
CDR3 protein: CASSWTSGNEQFF

D gene: -
J gene: TRBJ2-2
V gene: TRBV12-3/TRBV12-4
clone size: few
CDR3 DNA: TGTGCCAGCAGTTTCAGAACCGGGGAGCTGTTTTTT
CDR3 protein: CASSFRTGELFF

D gene: -
J gene: TRBJ1-5
V gene: TRBV4-2
clone size: -
CDR3 DNA: TGTGCCAGCAGCCACCCCGGGGGCCCAGGGCAGCCCCAGCATTTT
CDR3 protein: CASSHPGGPGQPQHF

D gene: -
J gene: TRBJ2-2
V gene: TRBV28
clone size: -
CDR3 DNA: TGTGCCAGCAGGGTGGTCGAAAACACCGGGGAGCTGTTTTTT
CDR3 protein: CASRVVENTGELFF

D gene: -
J gene: TRBJ2-3
V gene: TRBV12-3/TRBV12-4
clone size: -
CDR3 DNA: TGTGCCAGCGGGGGGACCACAGATACGCAGTATTTT
CDR3 protein: CASGGTTDTQYF

D gene: -
J gene: TRBJ2-3
V gene: TRBV4-2
clone size: -
CDR3 DNA: TGTGCCAGCAGCCAAGATTCGGGACACCGCACAGATACGCAGTATTTT
CDR3 protein: CASSQDSGHRTDTQYF

D gene: TRBD1
J gene: TRBJ2-7
V gene: TRBV2
clone size: -
CDR3 DNA: TGTGCCAGCAGCCCGAGAGGGGGGACAGGGCTATACGAGCAGTACTTC
CDR3 protein: CASSPRGGTGLYEQYF

D gene: -
J gene: TRBJ2-2
V gene: TRBV9
clone size: -
CDR3 DNA: TGTGCCAGCAGCGTAGAGTCGCCCACCGGGGAGCTGTTTTTT
CDR3 protein: CASSVESPTGELFF

D gene: -
J gene: TRBJ1-5
V gene: TRBV7-8
clone size: once
CDR3 DNA: TGTGCCAGCAGCAACCTCGCCGGGCCTAGCAATCAGCCCCAGCATTTT
CDR3 protein: CASSNLAGPSNQPQHF

D gene: TRBD1
J gene: TRBJ1-5
V gene: TRBV6-5
clone size: -
CDR3 DNA: TGTGCCAGCAGCCCCGACAGGGGTACGGATCAGCCCCAGCATTTT
CDR3 protein: CASSPDRGTDQPQHF

D gene: TRBD2
J gene: TRBJ2-5
V gene: TRBV6-1
clone size: -
CDR3 DNA: TGTGCCAGCGGCACCCGTAGCGGGGGAGAGACCCAGTACTTC
CDR3 protein: CASGTRSGGETQYF